Ten or more counts support the clone carrying this T cell receptor beta chain. Its antigen is not known. Between the trimmed V and J ends, which lost 0 bases and 6 bases, there was a span of 3 bases. The CDR3 spans 11 residues. CDR1 is MNHEY, CDR2 SVGEGT, per germline. Unique molecular identifiers were incorporated during preparation of the TCRbeta library. Each CDR3 protein gets one entry after TCRdb re-called the PCR reads with MiXCR. This repertoire shows 240,000 or so distinct CDR3 sequences, 6.5% to 10% found once; its top ten account for 5% to 8%. The data are from a study of T-cell reconstitution after alpha-beta-depleted transplantation in children. Findings of the study overall: T-cell counts and diversity at one year post-transplant came mainly from newly produced T cells. Roughly two months post-transplant, alpha-beta T cells reportedly originated from several hundred graft clones that had expanded.

This clonotype originated in a male patient younger than 18 who had a stem cell transplant for acute lymphoblastic leukemia, so the T cells may come from the graft donor. The chain couples TRBV6-2 or TRBV6-3 to TRBJ2-7; D uncertain. Sample: PBMCs, mostly from graft donor cells, taken 180 days after TCRalphabeta/CD19-depleted stem cell transplant. The chain's CDR3 is CASSYSSEQYF. The CDR3 DNA sequence: TGTGCCAGCAGTTACTCTTCCGAGCAGTACTTC.